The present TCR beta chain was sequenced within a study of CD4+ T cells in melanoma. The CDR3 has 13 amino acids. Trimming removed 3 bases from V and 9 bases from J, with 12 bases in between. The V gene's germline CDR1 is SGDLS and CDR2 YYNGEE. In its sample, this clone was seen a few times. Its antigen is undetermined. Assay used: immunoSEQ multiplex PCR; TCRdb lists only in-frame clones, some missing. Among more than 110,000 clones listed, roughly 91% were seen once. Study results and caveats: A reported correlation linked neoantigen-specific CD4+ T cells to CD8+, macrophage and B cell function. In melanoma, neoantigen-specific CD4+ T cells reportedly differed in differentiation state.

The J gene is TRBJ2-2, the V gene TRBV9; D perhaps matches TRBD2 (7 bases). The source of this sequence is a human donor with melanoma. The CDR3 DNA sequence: TGTGCCAGCAGCGGGGGGGGCGCCCGGGAGCTGTTTTTT. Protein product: CASSGGGARELFF. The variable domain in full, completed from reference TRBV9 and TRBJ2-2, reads DSGVTQTPKHLITATGQRVTLRCSPRSGDLSVYWYQQSLDQGLQFLIQYYNGEERAKGNILERFSAQQFPDLHSELNLSSLELGDSALYFCASSGGGARELFFGEGSRLTVL.